These 7 T cell receptor beta chains were all obtained from the same sample, sequenced in a study of blood T cell repertoires in COVID-19. This table comes from immunoSEQ multiplex PCR, and its TCRdb copy is limited to in-frame clones, with some not included. The table shows roughly 8,700 clones, with 75% to 90% occurring only once. The material sequenced was peripheral blood. These receptors were taken from a human donor with active COVID-19. The donor label of this sample is uncertain.

This clone came up once. The chain combines TRBV3-1 (or the pseudogene TRBV3-2) with TRBJ2-3, with TRBD2 matching over 11 bases. V lost 0 bases and J lost 6; bases outside the gene matches: 5. CDR1 is LGHDT and CDR2 is YNNKEL in the germline V gene (reference sequence). The CDR3 is 16 amino acids. CDR3 bases: TGTGCCAGCAGCCAAGAGGCTAGCGGGGGGTGGGATACGCAGTATTTT. It translates to CASSQEASGGWDTQYF.

The chain joins TRBV13 to TRBJ2-4; D is perhaps TRBD1 (5 bases). The germline V gene has CDR1 PRHDT and CDR2 FYEKMQ (reference sequence). Trimming shortened V by 4 bases and J by 6 bases, and 13 bases separated the two germline ends. The CDR3 totals 14 residues. Written as DNA, the CDR3 is TGTGCCAGCAGCTCCGACAGCCTCGGAAACATTCAGTACTTC. Its protein is CASSSDSLGNIQYF.

This chain connects TRBV12-5 to TRBJ1-5; D is unresolved. Germline assignment: CDR1 LGHNT and CDR2 FRNRAP. Trimming pared 2 bases from V and 0 bases from J, leaving 11 bases between. The CDR3 extends over 16 amino acids. CDR3 residues: CASGLYQIYSNQPQHF. DNA of the CDR3: TGTGCTAGTGGTTTGTATCAGATATATAGCAATCAGCCCCAGCATTTT.

This clone has only a few counts. This chain uses TRBV27 with TRBJ1-1, with D unclear. Germline V gene data show CDR1 as MNHEY and CDR2 as SMNVEV (reference sequence). V lost 2 bases, J lost 3 bases, and 13 bases lay in between. The CDR3 consists of 15 residues. The DNA for the CDR3 is TGTGCCAGCAGTTTAAGGCGGGTTTTACACACTGAAGCTTTCTTT. This encodes CASSLRRVLHTEAFF.

The chain has TRBV4-3 and TRBJ1-3; no definite D call. V was pared by 0 bases and J by 0 bases, with 9 bases between. Germline lookup yields CDR1 LGHNA and CDR2 YSLEER. This CDR3 contains 16 residues. This CDR3 reads CASSQDLFGSGNTIYF. The CDR3 DNA sequence: TGCGCCAGCAGCCAAGATCTTTTCGGCTCTGGAAACACCATATATTTT.

J is TRBJ2-7 and V is TRBV11-2, with a possible D match to TRBD1 (5 bases). The CDR3 runs 13 residues. Germline values: CDR1 SGHAT, CDR2 FQNNGV. V was clipped by 5 bases and J by 0 bases, with 8 bases between them. In DNA form, the CDR3 reads TGTGCCAGCAGCCGACAGAGCTCCTACGAGCAGTACTTC. This sequence encodes CASSRQSSYEQYF. The whole variable domain, filled in from reference TRBV11-2 and TRBJ2-7, reads EAGVAQSPRYKIIEKRQSVAFWCNPISGHATLYWYQQILGQGPKLLIQFQNNGVVDDSQLPKDRFSAERLKGVDSTLKIQPAKLEDSAVYLCASSRQSSYEQYFGPGTRLTVT.

The rearrangement joins TRBV7-9 to TRBJ2-5, with D tentatively TRBD2 (6 bases). With 5 bases removed from V and 2 bases from J, the gap between germline ends came to 18 bases. This CDR3 comprises 16 residues. Germline lookup yields CDR1 SEHNR and CDR2 FQNEAQ (reference sequence). The CDR3 sequence: CASSPLDYRPQETQYF. The CDR3 region has the DNA TGTGCCAGCAGCCCCTTGGACTACCGCCCGCAAGAGACCCAGTACTTC.